This T cell receptor (beta chain) was captured in a study of blood T cell repertoires in COVID-19. Profiled with immunoSEQ multiplex PCR; TCRdb holds only in-frame clones, not every one. The sample shows about 230,000 clones, more than 70% of them seen only once. Cohort placement rested on clinical history that participants reported themselves. The receptor was isolated from a woman aged 35 to 49 with acute COVID-19. The sequenced sample was PBMCs or T cells enriched from blood (not recorded which).

For the CDR3, the DNA is TGTGCCAGTAGCTCCAGGGGTTGGGGCTACACCTTC. It translates to CASSSRGWGYTF. The chain recombines TRBV19 with TRBJ1-2; perhaps TRBD1 as D (6 bases). Per germline, CDR1 LNHDA and CDR2 SQIVND (reference sequence). Trimming removed 6 bases at V and 8 bases at J, with 13 bases between. The CDR3 extends over 12 amino acids. The full variable domain, with the rest looked up from reference TRBV19 and TRBJ1-2, is DGGITQSPKYLFRKEGQNVTLSCEQNLNHDAMYWYRQDPGQGLRLIYYSQIVNDFQKGDIAEGYSVSREKKESFPLTVTSAQKNPTAFYLCASSSRGWGYTFGSGTRLTVV.